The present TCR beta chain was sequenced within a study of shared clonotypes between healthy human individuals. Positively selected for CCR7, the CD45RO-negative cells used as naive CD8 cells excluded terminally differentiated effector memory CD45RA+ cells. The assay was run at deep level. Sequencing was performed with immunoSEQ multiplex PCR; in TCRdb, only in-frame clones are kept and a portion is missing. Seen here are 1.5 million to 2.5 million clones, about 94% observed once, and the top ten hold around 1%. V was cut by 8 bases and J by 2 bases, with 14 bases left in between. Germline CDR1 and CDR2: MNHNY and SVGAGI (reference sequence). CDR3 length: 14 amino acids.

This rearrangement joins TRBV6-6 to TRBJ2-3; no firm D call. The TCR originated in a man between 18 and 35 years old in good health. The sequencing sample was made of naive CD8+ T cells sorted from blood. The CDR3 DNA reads TGTGCCAGCGCTCCGATTAGCCCCACAGATACGCAGTATTTT. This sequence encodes CASAPISPTDTQYF.